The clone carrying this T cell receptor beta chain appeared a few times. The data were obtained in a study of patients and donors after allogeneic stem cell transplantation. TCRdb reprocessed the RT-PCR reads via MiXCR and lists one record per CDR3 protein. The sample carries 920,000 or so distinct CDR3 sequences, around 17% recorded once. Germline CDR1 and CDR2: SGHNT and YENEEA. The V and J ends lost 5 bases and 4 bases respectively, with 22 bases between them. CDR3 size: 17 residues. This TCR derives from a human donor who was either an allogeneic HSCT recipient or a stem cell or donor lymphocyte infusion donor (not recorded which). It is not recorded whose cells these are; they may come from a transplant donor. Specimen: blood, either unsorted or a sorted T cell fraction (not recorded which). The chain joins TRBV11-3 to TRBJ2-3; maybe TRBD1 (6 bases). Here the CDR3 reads CASSIQGSFSLPDTQYF. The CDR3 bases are TGTGCCAGCAGCATACAGGGATCCTTTTCTCTCCCAGATACGCAGTATTTT.